This TCR beta chain came from a study of blood T cell repertoires in COVID-19. Data came from immunoSEQ multiplex PCR; TCRdb stores just in-frame clones and leaves some out. The data contain about 250,000 clones, about nine tenths of them seen just once; the ten biggest clones take up 1.5% to 2%. The study counted Cohort 3 donors as recovered given two negative PCRs, clearance, or symptom resolution. V lost 1 base, J lost 1 base, and 6 bases lay in between. In germline, CDR1 is MNHNS, CDR2 SASEGT. CDR3 length: 14 amino acids. Sequenced sample: PBMCs or T cells enriched from blood (not recorded which). This sequence originates from a man between 35 and 55 years old who had recovered from COVID-19. V gene TRBV6-1 combines with J gene TRBJ2-3, with D unresolved. The CDR3, as DNA: TGTGCCAGCAGTGAAGGGAGTGGCACAGATACGCAGTATTTT. Its translation: CASSEGSGTDTQYF.